The rows below give T cell receptor beta chains drawn from one sample of a study of cytomegalovirus exposure and HLA in healthy donors. The protocol was immunoSEQ multiplex PCR, while the TCRdb copy is restricted to in-frame clones and leaves out a portion. The data hold about 140,000 clones, with less than 85% observed a single time. The sequenced sample was PBMCs. These receptors were obtained from a man in his forties or fifties in good health and CMV-seronegative. Each CDR3 is given with its conserved first and last residue. A D gene is named only where the DNA matches it firmly. Clone size is not always given. Where it is, it says once, few, many or a class for expanded clones.

d_call	clone_size	v_call	j_call	cdr3_aa	cdr3_nt
TRBD1	few	TRBV6-5	TRBJ1-5	CASSRYGQGSQPQHF	TGTGCCAGCAGTCGTTACGGACAGGGGAGTCAGCCCCAGCATTTT
NA	NA	TRBV19	TRBJ2-5	CASGLAATMETQYF	TGTGCCAGCGGGCTAGCCGCCACTATGGAGACCCAGTACTTC
NA	NA	TRBV25-1	TRBJ2-1	CASSEYGGGAFYNEQFF	TGTGCCAGCAGTGAATACGGTGGGGGGGCCTTCTACAATGAGCAGTTCTTC
NA	few	TRBV10-3	TRBJ2-7	CAISAGEPYEQYF	TGTGCCATCAGTGCGGGGGAACCCTACGAGCAGTACTTC
TRBD1	NA	TRBV30	TRBJ2-5	CAWSHGDRGREETQYF	TGTGCCTGGAGTCATGGGGACAGGGGGCGCGAGGAGACCCAGTACTTC
NA	NA	TRBV5-1	TRBJ2-1	CASRLADSSYNEQFF	TGCGCCAGCAGGCTGGCGGATAGCTCCTACAATGAGCAGTTCTTC
NA	NA	TRBV9	TRBJ2-6	CASSVQGSGANVLTF	TGTGCCAGCAGCGTACAGGGCTCTGGGGCCAACGTCCTGACTTTC
NA	once	TRBV27	TRBJ2-3	CASSGWDFYTDTQYF	TGTGCCAGCAGTGGATGGGACTTTTACACAGATACGCAGTATTTT
NA	NA	TRBV28	TRBJ2-7	CASSLGGPYEQYF	TGTGCCAGCTCCCTGGGAGGTCCCTACGAGCAGTACTTC
NA	NA	TRBV9	TRBJ1-1	CASSNSAQVNTEAFF	TGTGCCAGCAGTAACTCGGCCCAGGTGAACACTGAAGCTTTCTTT
NA	once	TRBV5-1	TRBJ2-7	CASSLTSSYEQYF	TGCGCCAGCAGCTTAACGAGCTCCTACGAGCAGTACTTC
NA	NA	TRBV6-5	TRBJ2-7	CASSTTGFHEQYF	TGTGCCAGCAGTACTACAGGGTTTCACGAGCAGTACTTC
NA	NA	TRBV28	TRBJ2-5	CASSLGTWAWGSGPRETQYF	TGTGCCAGCAGTTTGGGGACTTGGGCCTGGGGGAGCGGCCCCCGGGAGACCCAGTACTTC
NA	NA	TRBV28	TRBJ2-3	CASSFSRDTDTQYF	TGTGCCAGCAGTTTCAGCAGGGACACAGATACGCAGTATTTT
NA	NA	TRBV7-9	TRBJ2-2	CASSLALTVRGTGELFF	TGTGCCAGCAGCTTAGCCCTGACTGTACGGGGGACCGGGGAGCTGTTTTTT
TRBD2	few	TRBV6-4	TRBJ2-3	CASSDSTSGGADTQYF	TGTGCCAGCAGTGACTCGACTAGCGGGGGGGCAGATACGCAGTATTTT
TRBD2	NA	TRBV10-3	TRBJ2-1	CAISESKVSGGAYNEQFF	TGTGCCATCAGTGAGTCGAAGGTTAGCGGGGGCGCTTACAATGAGCAGTTCTTC
TRBD1	NA	TRBV4-2	TRBJ1-2	CASSQDTGGYGYTF	TGTGCCAGCAGCCAAGATACAGGGGGCTATGGCTACACCTTC
TRBD1	few	TRBV25-1	TRBJ2-5	CASARQGRKTQYF	TGTGCCAGCGCCCGACAGGGGCGGAAGACCCAGTACTTC
NA	NA	TRBV30	TRBJ1-5	CAWSPGMWSDQPQHF	TGTGCCTGGAGTCCAGGGATGTGGTCGGATCAGCCCCAGCATTTT
TRBD2	NA	TRBV10-3	TRBJ2-3	CASHPGAGGTDTQYF	TGTGCCTCCCACCCTGGGGCGGGGGGCACAGATACGCAGTATTTT
TRBD1	NA	TRBV25-1	TRBJ1-2	CASSDPRTGENGYTF	TGTGCCAGCAGTGACCCGCGGACAGGGGAGAATGGCTACACCTTC